Following are 3 T cell receptor beta chains from one sample sequenced in a study of CD8+CD57+ T cells in acquired aplastic anemia (dated by TCRdb to between 2018 and 2020). TCRdb lists the instrument as Illumina HiSeq 2000. Profiling of TCR beta VDJ combinations and CDR3 sequences used genomic DNA as the template. TCRdb trimmed the raw reads at Q25, called clones with MiXCR and kept productive beta chains. Rows are unified per CDR3 protein, each entry keeping the most common DNA and genes. The sample table records more than 150,000 distinct CDR3 sequences; about 64% of these occur just once. In total, the top ten clones hold 46% of the sample. Sequencing input: sorted CD4+, CD8+, or CD8+CD57+ T cells (not recorded which) from PBMCs. The receptors derive from a human donor with severe aplastic anemia or a healthy control (not recorded which).

V gene TRBV7-2 combines with J gene TRBJ2-7; TRBD1 agrees at 8 bases. This CDR3 has 15 amino acids. Per germline, CDR1 SGHTA and CDR2 FQGNSA. V shed 5 bases and J 6 bases; nucleotides not matched to a gene: 12. CDR3 in amino acids: CASSLSGTGGSEQYF. CDR3 nucleotides: TGTGCCAGCAGCCTATCCGGCACAGGGGGAAGCGAGCAGTACTTC.

The chain joins TRBV7-9 to TRBJ2-5; D call uncertain. Germline CDR1 reads SEHNR; CDR2 reads FQNEAQ (reference sequence). Trimming pared 5 bases from V and 5 bases from J, leaving 18 bases between. The CDR3 extends over 15 amino acids. This CDR3 is CASSPRLRESETQYF. CDR3 nucleotides: TGTGCCAGCAGCCCCCGCCTTCGAGAAAGCGAGACCCAGTACTTC.

As for this clonotype: A much larger clone sits a single nucleotide away, making a read error possible. V gene TRBV7-8 combines with J gene TRBJ2-5; no clear D. CDR1 is SGHVS, CDR2 FQNEAQ, per germline. V shed 6 bases and J shed 2 bases, with 19 bases lying between them. CDR3 length equals 16 residues. CDR3 bases: TGTGCCAGCAGTCCCCGGCAGTTGTTTCGGCAAGAGACCCAGTACTTC. Protein sequence: CASSPRQLFRQETQYF.